This TCR beta chain was profiled in a study of OX40 agonist ivuxolimab in advanced cancers. Across the study: The patients received ivuxolimab by intravenous route every 2 weeks at 0.01 to 10 mg/kg. People who had prior anti-PD-1, anti-PD-L1 or anti-CTLA-4 therapy could take part, and around 39% had some.

Sequencing was performed with immunoSEQ multiplex PCR; in TCRdb, only in-frame clones are kept and a portion is missing. The sample yields tens of thousands of clones, around 90% seen once. The CDR3 covers 15 residues. Germline lookup yields CDR1 SNHLY and CDR2 FYNNEI. V lost 4 bases, J lost 4 bases, and 5 bases stayed unmatched. This receptor was taken from an adult with an advanced solid tumor such as melanoma, head and neck, liver or kidney cancer. The chain has TRBV2 and TRBJ1-5; 9 bases are a match to TRBD1. The input for sequencing was CD4+ or CD8+ T cells sorted from blood, taken in a trial of the OX40 agonist ivuxolimab. The CDR3, as DNA: TGTGCCAGCAGTGGGCCGGGACAGGGTAATCAGCCCCAGCATTTT. Residues: CASSGPGQGNQPQHF.